This T cell receptor beta chain was retrieved from a study of OX40 agonist ivuxolimab in advanced cancers. Study in general: Checkpoint inhibitors had been given previously to 35% to 50% of patients. Study results and limitations: Partial responders treated at 0.1-3.0 mg/kg exhibited clonal expansion among the lowest measured.

Assay: immunoSEQ multiplex PCR; the TCRdb copy retains only in-frame clones and omits some. Here the sample spans roughly 71,000 clones, more than 65% being singletons. This clone was counted once. As yet, its antigen is unknown. Trimming pared 5 bases from V and 0 bases from J, leaving 6 bases between. CDR1 is MNHEY and CDR2 is SMNVEV in the germline V gene (reference sequence). CDR3 length equals 13 residues. The specimen comprised CD4+ or CD8+ T cells sorted from blood, sampled in a trial of the OX40 agonist ivuxolimab. The chain uses TRBV27 and TRBJ2-3; no clear D gene. The sequence was obtained from an adult with an advanced solid tumor such as melanoma, head and neck, liver or kidney cancer. CDR3 amino acids: CASSLTSTDTQYF. CDR3 in DNA: TGTGCCAGCAGTCTGACTAGCACAGATACGCAGTATTTT.